This T cell receptor (beta chain) was found in a study of CD8+ T cells in alopecia areata. Points from the study as a whole: The study found TCR sharing across patients less clear than in mice, possibly for HLA reasons.

The CDR3 extends over 17 amino acids. V dropped 0 bases and J dropped 4 bases, with 16 bases sitting between them. In germline, CDR1 is GTSNPN, CDR2 SVGIG (reference sequence). As concerns this clone: Its cognate antigen is unknown.

Sequencing relied on a cDNA template that was reverse transcribed from extracted RNA. This table comes from immunoSEQ multiplex PCR, and its TCRdb copy is limited to in-frame clones, with some not included. The sample holds under 350,000 clones, about three fifths seen once. Treatment in this sample: oral pan-JAK inhibitor, 5-10 mg twice daily. The TCR sequence derives from a human donor with alopecia areata. The V and J genes are TRBV30 and TRBJ2-6, with D perhaps assigned TRBD1 or TRBD2 (6 bases each). This sample comprised CD4+ T cells sorted from blood, obtained at week 24, from a patient treated with tofacitinib. The CDR3 spells CAWSVHYPGAGANVLTF. The CDR3 nucleotides read TGTGCCTGGAGTGTACATTATCCGGGGGCGGGGGCCAACGTCCTGACTTTC.